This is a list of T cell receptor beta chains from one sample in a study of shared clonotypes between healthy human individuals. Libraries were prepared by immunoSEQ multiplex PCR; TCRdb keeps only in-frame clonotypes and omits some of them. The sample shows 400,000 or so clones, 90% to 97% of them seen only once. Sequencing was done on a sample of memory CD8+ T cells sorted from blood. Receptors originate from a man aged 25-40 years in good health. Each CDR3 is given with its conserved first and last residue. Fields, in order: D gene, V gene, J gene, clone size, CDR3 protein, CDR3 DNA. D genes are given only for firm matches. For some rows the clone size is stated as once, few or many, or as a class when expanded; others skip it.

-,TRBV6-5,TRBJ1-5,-,CASSSTGFQPQHF,TGTGCCAGCAGTTCGACAGGTTTTCAGCCCCAGCATTTT
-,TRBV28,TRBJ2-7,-,CASSSYYEQYF,TGTGCCAGCAGTTCCTACTACGAGCAGTACTTC
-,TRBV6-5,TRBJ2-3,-,CASSYSRQLTDTQYF,TGTGCCAGCAGTTACTCCCGGCAGCTCACAGATACGCAGTATTTT
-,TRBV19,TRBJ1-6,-,CASSGGPGRGDSPLHF,TGTGCCAGTAGTGGAGGACCAGGGAGAGGGGATTCACCCCTCCACTTT
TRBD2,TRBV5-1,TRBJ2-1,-,CASSQSGSVGEQFF,TGCGCCAGCAGCCAAAGCGGGAGCGTAGGTGAGCAGTTCTTC
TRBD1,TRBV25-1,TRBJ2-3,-,CASGTGGTDTQYF,TGTGCCAGCGGGACAGGGGGCACAGATACGCAGTATTTT
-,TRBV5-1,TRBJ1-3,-,CASSLEASSGNTIYF,TGCGCCAGCAGCTTGGAGGCCAGCTCTGGAAACACCATATATTTT
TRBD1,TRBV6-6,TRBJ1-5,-,CASSPGQGSRQPQHF,TGTGCCAGCAGTCCTGGACAGGGGAGTCGGCAGCCCCAGCATTTT
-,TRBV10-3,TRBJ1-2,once,CANGGGGNYGYTF,TGTGCCAACGGAGGGGGTGGAAACTATGGCTACACCTTC
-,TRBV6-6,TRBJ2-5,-,CASKYGGRETQYF,TGTGCCAGCAAATACGGGGGTAGAGAGACCCAGTACTTC
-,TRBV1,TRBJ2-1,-,CTSSQTGTRAYNEQFF,TGCACCAGCAGCCAAACCGGGACTAGGGCCTACAATGAGCAGTTCTTC